Listed here are 14 T cell receptor beta chains from one sample, sequenced in a study of PD-1 blockade in classical Hodgkin lymphoma (dated by TCRdb to between 2020 and 2021). The sample's time point label, in plain terms: cycle 2 day 1 (C2D1) of nivolumab. Relapse after autologous stem cell transplantation had occurred in all trial patients, and cohorts A, B and C were distinguished by prior brentuximab vedotin exposure. Library preparation was by the immunoSEQ multiplex PCR assay. The immuneACCESS repertoire file appears here via TCRdb, limited to in-frame rearrangements. These files lack a portion of the clones; in checked studies, under half of the deficit traces to unresolved V genes, and the cause of the others is not known. The sample table records around 99,000 clones; roughly 81% of these occur just once. Around 17% of the sample goes to the ten largest clones. This sample comprised peripheral blood mononuclear cells (PBMCs), obtained before the second cycle of nivolumab. Receptor source: a human donor with classical Hodgkin lymphoma.

The gene calls are TRBV7-8 and TRBJ2-7; no clear D gene. V shed 1 base and J shed 2 bases, with 12 bases lying between them. CDR3 length: 15 residues. Germline CDR1 is SGHVS and CDR2 is FQNEAQ. The CDR3: CASSLGVGSTYEQYF. In DNA, the CDR3 is TGTGCCAGCAGCTTAGGTGTGGGTAGCACCTACGAGCAGTACTTC.

This clone appeared once. The genes are TRBV5-1 and TRBJ1-4, with D perhaps matching TRBD1 (5 bases). Germline values: CDR1 SGHRS, CDR2 YFSETQ. The CDR3 is made up of 15 amino acids. V was clipped by 0 bases and J by 3 bases, with 9 bases between them. DNA of the CDR3: TGCGCCAGCAGCTTGGGCTCAGGGCCTAATGAAAAACTGTTTTTT. Amino acids: CASSLGSGPNEKLFF.

The rearrangement uses TRBV6-5 and TRBJ2-2; possible D gene TRBD1, 5 bases. This CDR3 is built from 15 residues. The germline V and J ends were trimmed by 2 bases and 4 bases, with 11 bases remaining between them. Germline V gene sequence: CDR1 MNHEY, CDR2 SVGAGI. The CDR3 loop is CASSYRGSGTGELFF. For the CDR3, the DNA is TGTGCCAGCAGTTACAGGGGATCCGGCACCGGGGAGCTGTTTTTT.

The chain carries TRBV11-2 and TRBJ1-2, with D hard to call. This CDR3 comprises 15 residues. CDR1 is SGHAT, CDR2 FQNNGV, per germline. The V end lost 5 bases, the J end lost 1 base, and 14 bases lay between the germline ends. The CDR3 loop is CASSPKPENNYGYTF. CDR3 DNA sequence: TGTGCCAGCAGCCCGAAGCCGGAGAATAACTATGGCTACACCTTC.

This rearrangement joins TRBV5-1 to TRBJ2-7; 10 bases map to TRBD1. J lost 5 bases, V lost 4 bases, and 6 bases had no gene match. The CDR3 is made up of 14 amino acids. Germline-derived CDR1 and CDR2 are SGHRS and YFSETQ. The CDR3 region is CASSIGTGVDEQYF. The DNA of the CDR3 is TGCGCCAGCAGCATCGGGACAGGGGTCGACGAGCAGTACTTC.

The rearrangement joins TRBV30 to TRBJ2-7, with 8 bases lining up with TRBD2. CDR3 length: 17 residues. Unmatched junction bases numbered 20, after V lost 5 bases and J lost 5 bases. Germline V gene sequence: CDR1 GTSNPN, CDR2 SVGIG (reference sequence). This chain's CDR3 is CAWGPAGGPWEVHEQYF. The CDR3 DNA follows: TGTGCCTGGGGCCCTGCGGGAGGCCCATGGGAGGTCCACGAGCAGTACTTC.

V is TRBV27 and J is TRBJ2-2; 10 nucleotides match TRBD2. Germline trimming cut 7 bases from V and 5 bases from J; bases unmatched to any gene: 16. The CDR3 covers 18 residues. Per the germline V gene, CDR1 is MNHEY and CDR2 is SMNVEV (reference sequence). The CDR3 region is CASTVLLAGVGGTGELFF. CDR3 coding DNA: TGTGCCAGCACCGTCCTCCTAGCGGGAGTTGGGGGTACCGGGGAGCTGTTTTTT.

The chain joins TRBV10-3 to TRBJ1-3; the match to TRBD1 covers 8 bases. Losses at the gene ends were 4 bases for V and 2 bases for J; bases not matched to a gene: 13. The CDR3 consists of 18 residues. Germline V lookup: CDR1 ENHRY, CDR2 SYGVKD. This CDR3 reads CAISGIQLQGAPGNTIYF. CDR3 sequence (DNA): TGTGCCATCAGTGGAATCCAACTTCAGGGGGCTCCTGGAAACACCATATATTTT.

The J gene is TRBJ2-3, the V gene TRBV4-1; perhaps TRBD1 as D (5 bases). The germline V gene encodes CDR1 MGHRA and CDR2 YSYEKL. This CDR3 is 16 amino acids long. V was trimmed by 2 bases and J by 2 bases, leaving 14 bases between them. CDR3 protein: CASSQRSGQPTDTQYF. CDR3 DNA: TGCGCCAGCAGCCAAAGGTCAGGGCAACCCACAGATACGCAGTATTTT.

This clone was recorded only once. V is TRBV6-1 and J is TRBJ1-2; 10 nucleotides match TRBD1. Unmatched junction bases numbered 8, after V lost 3 bases and J lost 4 bases. Per the germline V gene, CDR1 is MNHNS and CDR2 is SASEGT. This CDR3 has 16 amino acids. CDR3 coding DNA: TGTGCCAGCAGTGAGGAAGGGGGACAGGGGAGCTATGGCTACACCTTC. Translated, it gives CASSEEGGQGSYGYTF.

This rearrangement joins TRBV19 to TRBJ1-5; D is perhaps TRBD1 (6 bases). Trimming shortened V by 6 bases and J by 4 bases, and 19 bases separated the two germline ends. This CDR3 is built from 16 residues. Per germline, CDR1 LNHDA and CDR2 SQIVND (reference sequence). For the CDR3, the DNA is TGTGCCAGTAGCCCTCGAGCAGGGGTCAATAATCAGCCCCAGCATTTT. Translation gives CASSPRAGVNNQPQHF. Combining the CDR3 with reference TRBV19 and TRBJ1-5 gives the whole variable domain DGGITQSPKYLFRKEGQNVTLSCEQNLNHDAMYWYRQDPGQGLRLIYYSQIVNDFQKGDIAEGYSVSREKKESFPLTVTSAQKNPTAFYLCASSPRAGVNNQPQHFGDGTRLSIL.

The chain recombines TRBV2 with TRBJ2-7; D is undetermined. Trimming cost V 7 bases and J 4 bases, with 11 bases left between them. The V gene's germline CDR1 is SNHLY and CDR2 FYNNEI. The CDR3 spans 12 residues. This CDR3 reads CASKPFFYEQYF. DNA of the CDR3: TGTGCCAGCAAACCCTTTTTTTACGAGCAGTACTTC.

The V call is TRBV30, the J call TRBJ2-1, with 11 bases identical to TRBD2. J gave up 10 bases and V 4 bases, and 12 bases lay outside the gene matches. Germline lookup yields CDR1 GTSNPN and CDR2 SVGIG (reference sequence). The CDR3 sequence is 15 residues long. CDR3 DNA: TGTGCCTGGAACCCACTAGCGGGAGTATCAGGGGAGCAGTTCTTC. Protein product: CAWNPLAGVSGEQFF. Using reference TRBV30 and TRBJ2-1 for the parts outside the CDR3, the full variable domain is SQTIHQWPATLVQPVGSPLSLECTVEGTSNPNLYWYRQAAGRGLQLLFYSVGIGQISSEVPQNLSASRPQDRQFILSSKKLLLSDSGFYLCAWNPLAGVSGEQFFGPGTRLTVL.

The chain employs TRBV5-1 and TRBJ2-4, with D possibly matching TRBD1 (6 bases). Germline values: CDR1 SGHRS, CDR2 YFSETQ. V lost 1 base, J lost 7 bases, and 15 bases lay in between. This CDR3 has 15 residues. The chain's CDR3 is CASSLISGQGNIQYF. The CDR3 DNA reads TGCGCCAGCAGCTTGATATCGGGGCAGGGGAACATTCAGTACTTC.